The 25 T cell receptor beta chains below all came from one sample that was sequenced in a study of tumor-infiltrating lymphocytes in localized non-small cell lung cancer. Some clones are missing from TCRdb's copy, which holds only in-frame ones; the method was immunoSEQ multiplex PCR. Found here are roughly 10,000 clones, about 80% of them singletons; the top ten hold about 6.9%. The source material was uninvolved lung tissue not adjacent to the tumor. All receptors come from a human donor with non-small cell lung cancer.

The rearrangement joins TRBV11-2 to TRBJ2-5; 12 nucleotides align to TRBD2. Germline loops: CDR1 SGHAT, CDR2 FQNNGV. This CDR3 has 17 amino acids. The V segment lost 1 base and the J segment 3 bases; nucleotides outside the gene matches: 6. DNA of the CDR3: TGTGCCAGCAGCTTAGGTCTAGCGGGAGGGTACAAAGAGACCCAGTACTTC. Encoded protein: CASSLGLAGGYKETQYF.

The V and J genes are TRBV30 and TRBJ2-2; D gene uncertain. From germline, CDR1 is GTSNPN and CDR2 SVGIG (reference sequence). CDR3 length: 12 amino acids. V was pared by 4 bases and J by 5 bases, with 8 bases between. The CDR3 nucleotides are TGTGCCTGGACCGGGCTAACCGGGGAGCTGTTTTTT. This codes for CAWTGLTGELFF. The full variable domain, in which reference TRBV30 and TRBJ2-2 provide the parts outside the CDR3, is SQTIHQWPATLVQPVGSPLSLECTVEGTSNPNLYWYRQAAGRGLQLLFYSVGIGQISSEVPQNLSASRPQDRQFILSSKKLLLSDSGFYLCAWTGLTGELFFGEGSRLTVL.

The CDR3 DNA sequence: TGTGCCAGCTCCCCGGACTCTTCGAACACCGGGGAGCTGTTTTTT. It yields the protein CASSPDSSNTGELFF. This rearrangement joins TRBV18 to TRBJ2-2, with D tentatively TRBD2 (5 bases). Trimming took 6 bases from V and 0 from J, leaving 11 bases between them. Germline CDR1 KGHSH, CDR2 LQKENI. CDR3 size: 15 residues.

The V and J genes are TRBV7-2 and TRBJ1-2; D possibly corresponds to TRBD1 (5 bases). Germline values: CDR1 SGHTA, CDR2 FQGNSA. The V and J ends lost 5 bases and 5 bases respectively, with 15 bases between them. This CDR3 comprises 14 residues. The CDR3 loop is CASSADLGGYGYTF. The DNA of the CDR3 is TGTGCCAGCAGCGCAGACCTCGGGGGTTATGGCTACACCTTC.

The chain joins TRBV7-2 to TRBJ2-1, with D unresolved. The germline gives CDR1 SGHTA, CDR2 FQGNSA. Trimming cost V 5 bases and J 4 bases, with 9 bases left between them. This CDR3 has 13 amino acids. CDR3 region: CASSLDQYNEQFF. The DNA for the CDR3 is TGTGCCAGCAGCCTTGACCAGTACAATGAGCAGTTCTTC.

This clone was observed a few times. Here the CDR3 reads CASSIRWRAGMRSYEQYF. The CDR3 DNA reads as TGTGCCAGTAGTATAAGGTGGAGGGCGGGCATGAGGTCCTACGAGCAGTACTTC. The V call is TRBV19, the J call TRBJ2-7; perhaps TRBD2 as D (6 bases). V lost 2 bases, J lost 1 base, and 21 bases lay in between. This CDR3 contains 18 residues. CDR1 is LNHDA, CDR2 SQIVND, per germline (reference sequence).

The V gene is TRBV30, the J gene TRBJ1-1; D ambiguous. The CDR3 has 13 residues. CDR1 and CDR2 from the germline V gene are GTSNPN and SVGIG (reference sequence). Trimming removed 4 bases from V and 4 bases from J, with 13 bases in between. The CDR3 loop is CAWKILGSTEAFF. The CDR3 DNA reads TGTGCCTGGAAGATTTTAGGGAGCACTGAAGCTTTCTTT.

The chain couples TRBV10-3 to TRBJ1-6; D gene unclear. V was shortened by 2 bases and J by 7 bases, with 9 bases between the two germline ends. CDR3 length: 14 residues. Germline loops: CDR1 ENHRY, CDR2 SYGVKD. The CDR3 here is CAISETAKNSPLHF. Here the CDR3 DNA reads TGTGCCATCAGTGAGACAGCTAAGAATTCACCCCTCCACTTT.

The genes are TRBV29-1 and TRBJ1-2, with D uncertain. The CDR3 runs 14 residues. Per germline, CDR1 SQVTM and CDR2 ANQGSEA. The germline V and J ends were trimmed by 4 bases and 2 bases, with 14 bases remaining between them. CDR3: CSVVIGNENYGYTF. CDR3 coding DNA: TGCAGCGTTGTAATAGGCAATGAAAACTATGGCTACACCTTC. Complete variable domain (other parts from reference TRBV29-1 and TRBJ1-2): SAVISQKPSRDICQRGTSLTIQCQVDSQVTMMFWYRQQPGQSLTLIATANQGSEATYESGFVIDKFPISRPNLTFSTLTVSNMSPEDSSIYLCSVVIGNENYGYTFGSGTRLTVV.

This clone is classed as hyperexpanded. The genes are TRBV12-5 and TRBJ1-1; no reliable D call. Germline V gives CDR1 LGHNT, CDR2 FRNRAP. CDR3 length: 15 residues. The V and J ends lost 2 bases and 1 base respectively, with 11 bases between them. In DNA, the CDR3 is TGTGCTAGTGGTTTGCCTTACGTTCGGAACACTGAAGCTTTCTTT. Its protein product is CASGLPYVRNTEAFF. Drawing the rest from reference TRBV12-5 and TRBJ1-1, the complete variable domain is DARVTQTPRHKVTEMGQEVTMRCQPILGHNTVFWYRQTMMQGLELLAYFRNRAPLDDSGMPKDRFSAEMPDATLATLKIQPSEPRDSAVYFCASGLPYVRNTEAFFGQGTRLTVV.

The chain joins TRBV7-2 to TRBJ2-2; 8 bases match TRBD1. J was trimmed by 7 bases and V by 2 bases; bases with no gene match: 3. The CDR3 sequence is 14 residues long. Germline CDR1 reads SGHTA; CDR2 reads FQGNSA. The CDR3 sequence: CASSLQGAGGELFF. The DNA for the CDR3 is TGTGCCAGCAGCTTACAGGGGGCCGGCGGGGAGCTGTTTTTT.

The rearrangement joins TRBV6-5 to TRBJ2-2, with TRBD2 as a possible D gene (5 bases). Germline V gives CDR1 MNHEY, CDR2 SVGAGI. The CDR3 loop spans 14 amino acids. Trimming took 2 bases from V and 7 from J, leaving 11 bases between them. CDR3 region: CASSYEGGVGELFF. Here the CDR3 DNA reads TGTGCCAGCAGTTACGAGGGTGGTGTCGGGGAGCTGTTTTTT.

As for this clone: The junction does not match germline at one end; this may be a read error. The V and J genes are TRBV6-1 and TRBJ1-4, with D possibly being TRBD1 (6 bases). This CDR3 is 15 amino acids long. Germline loops: CDR1 MNHNS, CDR2 SASEGT. In DNA, the CDR3 is TGTGCCAGCAGCGAAGACGCAGGGGAAAGCGAAAAACTGTTTTTT. Encoded protein: CASSEDAGESEKLFF.

There are a few counts of this clone. This chain joins TRBV27 and TRBJ1-2; 7 bases are shared with TRBD1. The CDR3 is 14 residues long. CDR1 is MNHEY, CDR2 SMNVEV, per germline (reference sequence). Germline trimming cut 5 bases from V and 7 bases from J; bases unmatched to any gene: 10. The CDR3 bases are TGTGCCAGCAGTCCGAAACAGGGGCTGGGTGGCTACACCTTC. Translated, it gives CASSPKQGLGGYTF.

The V gene is TRBV25-1, the J gene TRBJ2-7; weak D call: TRBD1 (6 bases). The CDR3 runs to 13 residues. Germline V CDR1 and CDR2: MGHDK, SYGVNS. The V gene lost 9 bases and the J gene lost 0 bases, with 12 bases spanning the gap. CDR3: CASQGKGSYEQYF. CDR3 DNA sequence: TGTGCCAGTCAGGGGAAGGGCTCCTACGAGCAGTACTTC.

In its sample, this clone was seen a few times. The chain links TRBV20-1 to TRBJ2-3, with D possibly TRBD2 on 6 matching bases. This CDR3 has 10 residues. CDR1 is DFQATT, CDR2 SNEGSKA, per germline (reference sequence). CDR3 bases: TGCAAGGGAGGTCCAGATACGCAGTATTTT. Its protein is CKGGPDTQYF.

The chain joins TRBV4-1 to TRBJ1-5, with D perhaps TRBD1 (6 bases). The germline CDR1 and CDR2 sequences are MGHRA and YSYEKL. The V end lost 0 bases, the J end lost 2 bases, and 17 bases lay between the germline ends. This CDR3 has 18 residues. CDR3 amino acids: CASSQDSNQGGGNQPQHF. As DNA, the CDR3 is TGCGCCAGCAGCCAAGATTCGAATCAAGGGGGTGGCAATCAGCCCCAGCATTTT.

The gene calls are TRBV5-8 and TRBJ2-7, with a weak D call TRBD2 (6 bases). Deletions cut 4 bases from V and 1 base from J, with 18 bases between. Germline loops: CDR1 SGHTS, CDR2 YDEGEE. This CDR3 spans 16 amino acids. The CDR3 sequence: CASSRGLGRDSYEQYF. The CDR3 DNA reads TGTGCCAGCAGCCGCGGGTTGGGGCGGGATTCCTACGAGCAGTACTTC.

The J gene is TRBJ2-1, the V gene TRBV7-2, with a tentative D call TRBD2 (5 bases). Germline V gene sequence: CDR1 SGHTA, CDR2 FQGNSA. V was pared by 6 bases and J by 5 bases, with 11 bases between. The CDR3 has 13 amino acids. This CDR3 reads CASRPHGDNEQFF. CDR3 sequence (DNA): TGTGCCAGCAGACCCCACGGGGACAATGAGCAGTTCTTC.

DNA of the CDR3: TGTGCCATCAGTGGGACTGGAGGGAGCTATGGCTACACCTTC. This gives the protein CAISGTGGSYGYTF. V and J are TRBV10-3 and TRBJ1-2; D gene uncertain. The CDR3 extends over 14 amino acids. CDR1 and CDR2 from the germline V gene are ENHRY and SYGVKD. Trimming cost V 4 bases and J 4 bases, with 13 bases left between them.

This sequence joins TRBV6-5 and TRBJ2-7; 8 nucleotides align to TRBD1. This CDR3 has 15 amino acids. V lost 0 bases and J lost 1; bases outside the gene matches: 2. Germline V gives CDR1 MNHEY, CDR2 SVGAGI. The CDR3 protein is CASSYSGTGSYEQYF. Written as DNA, the CDR3 is TGTGCCAGCAGTTACTCCGGGACAGGATCCTACGAGCAGTACTTC.

The chain combines TRBV15 with TRBJ2-7; D is perhaps TRBD2 (5 bases). Per the germline V gene, CDR1 is LNHNV and CDR2 is YYDKDF (reference sequence). The ends were cut back, 5 bases at V and 6 bases at J, with 17 bases in the middle. This CDR3 spans 14 amino acids. CDR3 nucleotides: TGTGCCACCAGCCACGTGGAGGCAGGCGGCGAGCAGTACTTC. It specifies CATSHVEAGGEQYF. Filled out from reference TRBV15 and TRBJ2-7, the complete variable domain reads DAMVIQNPRYQVTQFGKPVTLSCSQTLNHNVMYWYQQKSSQAPKLLFHYYDKDFNNEADTPDNFQSRRPNTSFCFLDIRSPGLGDTAMYLCATSHVEAGGEQYFGPGTRLTVT.

The chain couples TRBV7-2 to TRBJ1-5; D call uncertain. V was pared by 1 base and J by 4 bases, with 11 bases between. Germline V gene data show CDR1 as SGHTA and CDR2 as FQGNSA. This CDR3 contains 15 residues. CDR3 bases: TGTGCCAGCAGCTTAGTGATAGGTGGGAATCAGCCCCAGCATTTT. Its protein product is CASSLVIGGNQPQHF.

This rearrangement joins TRBV4-2 to TRBJ2-2; TRBD1 matches at 12 bases. This CDR3 spans 19 amino acids. The J segment lost 7 bases and the V segment lost 3 bases, leaving 15 bases of the junction unmatched. Germline lookup yields CDR1 LGHNA and CDR2 YNFKEQ. The DNA of the CDR3 is TGTGCCAGCAGCCAGCCAACCGGGACAGGGGGCGCGAGAGGCGGGGAGCTGTTTTTT. Its translation is CASSQPTGTGGARGGELFF.

The chain recombines TRBV19 with TRBJ2-3, with D possibly matching TRBD2 (6 bases). The germline V and J ends were trimmed by 3 bases and 2 bases, with 12 bases remaining between them. Germline CDR1 and CDR2: LNHDA and SQIVND (reference sequence). CDR3 size: 15 residues. CDR3 sequence (DNA): TGTGCCAGTAGTATTGGCGGGACGCACACAGATACGCAGTATTTT. It specifies CASSIGGTHTDTQYF.